Below, one TCR beta chain is given with its context. The antigen is undetermined. This may be a read error: a much more frequent sequence differs by one nucleotide. The CDR3 is made up of 14 amino acids. Germline CDR1 MNHNS, CDR2 SASEGT. TCR cDNA libraries were made from RNA using a previously described, modified protocol. In TCRdb, the 5' RACE reads were re-called with MiXCR into one record per CDR3 protein. This table holds a few hundred thousand distinct CDR3 sequences, about 28% found once. These data are taken from a study of identical twins' blood T cells. Study-wide background: Some 50 million reads covered six alpha-chain and six beta-chain libraries. Study-wide findings and caveats: Twins shared more top CDR3 clonotypes than unrelated donors did.

The donors were healthy female monozygous twins, three pairs in total. The chain joins TRBV6-1 to TRBJ2-1; 7 bases line up with TRBD1. The sequence came from a woman aged 18 to 50 in good health. The material sequenced was PBMCs. In nucleotides, the CDR3 is TGTGCCAGCAGTGATCTAGAAGGGGGCGATGAGCATTTCTTC. Translated, it gives CASSDLEGGDEHFF.